Sequencing of this T cell receptor (beta chain) was carried out in a study of molecular identifiers for immune sequencing clone quantification. Findings and limits, study-wide: Whereas clones above 20 RNA copies held under 1% of naive-cell molecules, they held over 98% of effector molecules.

Libraries of bulk TCR were made by previously described methods (with listed TCR primers). TCRdb reprocessed the PCR reads with MiXCR, giving one entry per CDR3 protein. The sample holds 20,000 to 30,000 distinct CDR3 sequences, roughly 15% seen once. V lost 3 bases, J lost 2 bases, and 9 bases stayed unmatched. This CDR3 is built from 17 residues. Looked up from germline, CDR1 is WSHSY and CDR2 is SAAADI. Naive CD8 T cells underwent sorting with the CD8+CD4-CCR7+CD45RA+ definition. At least ten counts were recorded for this clonotype. Its antigen is still unknown. The specimen sequenced was naive CD8+ T cells from blood, with Jurkat cell RNA spiked in. Subset here: FACS-sorted CD8+CD4-CCR7+CD45RA+ naive T cells. This receptor was obtained from a human donor in good health. Some libraries in this study had Jurkat cell RNA spiked in. The chain is built from TRBV10-2 and TRBJ2-3, with 9 nucleotides matching TRBD2. Written as DNA, the CDR3 is TGCGCCAGCAGTGAATTAGGACTAGCGCCTGACACAGATACGCAGTATTTT. It codes for CASSELGLAPDTDTQYF.